This T cell receptor (beta chain) was captured by sequencing in a study of blood T cell repertoires in COVID-19 (dated by TCRdb to the early 2020s). General notes on the study: Collaborator samples came from the United States, Italy and Spain and covered acute and convalescent phases of COVID-19. A de-identified subject ID, COVID-19 status, age in years and sex were almost always included in the sample metadata. Deeply sampled blood TCRbeta repertoires from subjects exposed to, actively infected with, or recovered from COVID-19 were included in the dataset. The material from the prospective study consisted of cDNA or gDNA derived from T cells, B-cell-depleted T cells, or PBMCs. The repertoires were released in a freely available public database intended as a resource for research on the immune response to SARS-CoV-2. Where available, HLA class I and class II types were taken from metadata supplied by the sample provider and were not determined by assay-based typing. The samples were drawn from two sources: the first 160 participants of the ongoing ImmuneRACE study, and some 1,300 subjects contributed by 6 global collaborators. Overall study outcomes, separate from this receptor: The quantity of clinical and demographic metadata differed by source and by participant and was supplied without curation.

This clone was seen a handful of times. It lacks a known antigen. No much larger clonotype is one base removed from it; base qualities were not supplied. At one collaborating source in Seattle, patients were enrolled during active infection and were followed longitudinally through the course of disease. Each collaborating institution followed its own protocols to collect whole blood in K2EDTA tubes. For TCRbeta analysis, collaborator samples were shipped as frozen whole blood, as isolated PBMCs, or as DNA extracted from either sample type. TCRbeta CDR3 regions were amplified from genomic DNA by means of the immunoSEQ Assay, a bias-controlled multiplex PCR. The paper's data handling went like this. The number of nucleated cells in each sample was estimated by amplification of reference gene primers within the assay. To quantify the absolute abundance of each unique TCRbeta CDR3 rearrangement, sequence reads were collapsed and filtered. Productive Simpson clonality was computed per sample as the square root of Simpson's diversity index over productive rearrangements. TCRdb holds this immuneACCESS table with in-frame rearrangements only. Some clones are missing; in checked studies, unresolved V genes explain under half, and the rest has no known cause. V, J and clone size are those of that table, while D and trimming were read from the DNA. The sample contains 200,000 to 250,000 clones, roughly 92% of them found a single time. The ten largest make up about 0.8% of the sample.

Based on the germline V gene, the CDR1 and CDR2 sequences are MDHEN and SYDVKM. The CDR3 has 15 amino acids, counting the end cysteine and phenylalanine. CDR3 DNA is the only sequence kept; it has 45 bases, read in frame from the first base. At the junction V is shortened by 4 bases and J by 3 bases, with 16 bases in between. Here the chain combines TRBV28 and TRBJ2-7; TRBD1 is perhaps the D gene, given 5 matching bases. The sample was peripheral blood. The TCR originated in a man aged 55 to 69 with COVID-19, enrolled during active disease. The CDR3 amino acid sequence is: CASSWGVNSYYEQYF. In nucleotide form, the sequence is TGTGCCAGCAGTTGGGGCGTCAACAGCTACTACGAGCAGTACTTC.